One sample yielded the 32 T cell receptor beta chains listed below, sequenced in a study of blood T cells in healthy people across ages. The use of a sample-barcoded 5' primer and a J-beta primer mix characterized a second PCR of about 6 to 12 cycles. TCRdb recomputed calls from the 5' RACE reads with MiXCR, one row per CDR3 protein. The sample has about 580,000 distinct CDR3 sequences; under 55% are singletons. The sequencing input was blood. These receptor sequences come from an elderly man in good health.

This clonotype was counted many times. This chain links TRBV29-1 with TRBJ2-2; no clear D. Germline CDR1 is SQVTM and CDR2 is ANQGSEA. This CDR3 contains 13 residues. Between the trimmed V and J ends, which lost 4 bases and 5 bases, there was a span of 11 bases. CDR3 DNA sequence: TGCAGCGTTGCGCGGAGTCAAACCGGGGAGCTGTTTTTT. Translated, it gives CSVARSQTGELFF.

The rearrangement joins TRBV4-3 to TRBJ2-1, with D possibly TRBD2 on 6 matching bases. The DNA end is more similar to TRBJ2-7, so the J call may be wrong. Germline CDR1 LGHNA, CDR2 YSLEER. CDR3 size: 15 residues. Here the CDR3 DNA reads TGCGCCAGCAGCCTTGCTAGCGCATCCTACAATGAGCAGTACTTC. This gives the protein CASSLASASYNEQYF.

The chain couples TRBV6-5 to TRBJ2-5; the match to TRBD1 covers 8 bases. The closer fit of TRBJ2-7 to the DNA end suggests the J call may be wrong. From germline, CDR1 is MNHEY and CDR2 SVGAGI. The CDR3 extends over 19 amino acids. The CDR3: CASISTDRAGIHGLYEQYF. Written as DNA, the CDR3 is TGTGCCAGCATTTCCACGGACAGGGCAGGTATCCATGGCCTCTACGAGCAGTACTTC.

The count of this clonotype is one. The DNA for the CDR3 is TGTGCCAGCAGTTTTTCTACTAGCGGGGTTTATGAGCAGTTCTTC. It encodes CASSFSTSGVYEQFF. The chain is built from TRBV5-4 and TRBJ2-1, with TRBD2 matching 10 bases. V shed 5 bases, J shed 8 bases, and the junction held 10 bases outside the gene matches. Germline-derived CDR1 and CDR2 are SGHNT and YYREEE (reference sequence). CDR3 length: 15 residues. Full variable domain (missing parts from reference TRBV5-4 and TRBJ2-1): ETGVTQSPTHLIKTRGQQVTLRCSSQSGHNTVSWYQQALGQGPQFIFQYYREEENGRGNFPPRFSGLQFPNYSSELNVNALELDDSALYLCASSFSTSGVYEQFFGPGTRLTVL.

The chain couples TRBV7-6 to TRBJ2-1, with D unclear. Germline CDR1 and CDR2: SGHVS and FNYEAQ. The CDR3 runs to 16 residues. V was shortened by 5 bases and J by 5 bases, with 19 bases between the two germline ends. Here the CDR3 DNA reads TGTGCCAGCAGCCCGCGAAGCAACCAGCATCACAATGAGCAGTTCTTC. Its translation is CASSPRSNQHHNEQFF.

Points on this clonotype: It may be a read error: a sequence one base away is much more abundant. The rearrangement uses TRBV7-9 and TRBJ2-7, with D possibly matching TRBD2 (6 bases). The J call may be faulty, since TRBJ2-5 better matches the DNA end. The germline CDR1 and CDR2 sequences are SEHNR and FQNEAQ (reference sequence). This CDR3 contains 16 residues. The CDR3 bases are TGTGCCAGCAGCTTAGGGATGGCGGGAAACCAAGAGACCCAGTACTTC. Translating gives CASSLGMAGNQETQYF.

This clonotype was seen only a few times. The chain has TRBV4-3 and TRBJ2-5; D might be TRBD1 or TRBD2, each matching 5 bases. This CDR3 has 15 amino acids. Germline V lookup: CDR1 LGHNA, CDR2 YSLEER. Trimming pared 0 bases from V and 4 bases from J, leaving 12 bases between. The CDR3 nucleotides are TGCGCCAGCAGCCAAGATAGAGGGGCCCCAGAGACCCAGTACTTC. Protein product: CASSQDRGAPETQYF.

The V gene is TRBV7-7, the J gene TRBJ2-7; TRBD2 matches 8 bases. Germline V gives CDR1 SSHAT, CDR2 FNYEAQ (reference sequence). J was trimmed by 2 bases and V by 6 bases; bases with no gene match: 9. The CDR3 is made up of 15 amino acids. CDR3: CASSSGRGDTYEQYF. CDR3 DNA: TGTGCCAGCAGTTCCGGGCGGGGGGACACCTACGAGCAGTACTTC.

This clonotype came up a few times. This chain links TRBV7-3 with TRBJ2-1, with TRBD2 identical over 13 bases. Per the germline V gene, CDR1 is SGHTA and CDR2 is FQGTGA. This CDR3 has 15 residues. V trimming: 5 bases; J trimming: 6 bases; junction bases outside the gene matches: 4. As DNA, the CDR3 is TGTGCCAGCAGCCCGACTAGCGGGGGGTTCAATGAGCAGTTCTTC. It codes for CASSPTSGGFNEQFF.

The V and J genes are TRBV7-3 and TRBJ2-5, with D perhaps given as TRBD1 or TRBD2 (6 bases each). V dropped 6 bases and J dropped 4 bases, with 12 bases sitting between them. The CDR3 spans 13 residues. Germline CDR1 reads SGHTA; CDR2 reads FQGTGA. The CDR3 sequence is CASSASGAETQYF. For the CDR3, the DNA is TGTGCCAGCAGTGCGTCGGGGGCAGAGACCCAGTACTTC.

This clonotype came up many times. The V and J genes are TRBV6-6 and TRBJ2-5; tentatively, D is TRBD2 (7 bases). CDR3 size: 17 residues. The V end was cut by 2 bases, the J end by 5 bases, with 21 bases between. Germline-derived CDR1 and CDR2 are MNHNY and SVGAGI (reference sequence). The CDR3 loop reads CASSYPPGGGRDETQYF. The CDR3, as DNA: TGTGCCAGCAGTTACCCTCCTGGGGGCGGGAGAGACGAGACCCAGTACTTC.

V is TRBV28 and J is TRBJ2-7; D is possibly TRBD1 (5 bases). Trimming took 0 bases from V and 3 from J, leaving 9 bases between them. Germline-derived CDR1 and CDR2 are MDHEN and SYDVKM. CDR3 length equals 14 residues. In nucleotides, the CDR3 is TGTGCCAGCAGTTTATGGGGCAGGGACTACGAGCAGTACTTC. Protein product: CASSLWGRDYEQYF. Full variable domain (missing parts from reference TRBV28 and TRBJ2-7): DVKVTQSSRYLVKRTGEKVFLECVQDMDHENMFWYRQDPGLGLRLIYFSYDVKMKEKGDIPEGYSVSREKKERFSLILESASTNQTSMYLCASSLWGRDYEQYFGPGTRLTVT.

The rearrangement links TRBV29-1 to TRBJ2-3; a weak D match, TRBD1 (5 bases). Trimming took off 6 bases at V and 4 bases at J, with 14 bases between the two ends. The germline V gene encodes CDR1 SQVTM and CDR2 ANQGSEA. The CDR3 covers 13 residues. The CDR3: CSVASRGSDTQYF. The CDR3 bases are TGCAGCGTAGCCTCAAGGGGCTCAGATACGCAGTATTTT.

The table lists this clonotype with a few counts. J is TRBJ2-7 and V is TRBV28; 9 bases fit TRBD1. Trimming removed 6 bases from V and 6 bases from J; junction bases left unmatched: 9. The CDR3 contains 14 residues. Germline values: CDR1 MDHEN, CDR2 SYDVKM. In DNA form, the CDR3 reads TGTGCCAGCAGAGGTGGGGACAGGGCCATCGAGCAGTACTTC. Translated: CASRGGDRAIEQYF. Using reference TRBV28 and TRBJ2-7 for the parts outside the CDR3, the full variable domain is DVKVTQSSRYLVKRTGEKVFLECVQDMDHENMFWYRQDPGLGLRLIYFSYDVKMKEKGDIPEGYSVSREKKERFSLILESASTNQTSMYLCASRGGDRAIEQYFGPGTRLTVT.

In its sample, this clonotype was seen once. The V and J genes are TRBV27 and TRBJ2-7, with TRBD2 as a possible D gene (5 bases). The germline V gene has CDR1 MNHEY and CDR2 SMNVEV (reference sequence). V lost 3 bases to trimming and J lost 3 bases, with 12 bases between them. The CDR3 sequence is 14 residues long. The CDR3 loop reads CASSLRTDYYEQYF. The CDR3 coding sequence is TGTGCCAGCAGTTTGAGAACTGACTACTACGAGCAGTACTTC.

This clonotype was counted a few times. The genes are TRBV28 and TRBJ2-7; 7 nucleotides line up with TRBD1. This CDR3 contains 13 residues. Unmatched junction bases numbered 5, after V lost 6 bases and J lost 3 bases. Germline CDR1 MDHEN, CDR2 SYDVKM. CDR3 nucleotides: TGTGCCAGCAGCTCGGGACAGCACTACGAGCAGTACTTC. Protein sequence: CASSSGQHYEQYF.

The chain joins TRBV30 to TRBJ1-2; D is perhaps TRBD1 (5 bases). CDR1 is GTSNPN and CDR2 is SVGIG in the germline V gene (reference sequence). Deletions cut 2 bases from V and 9 bases from J, with 16 bases between. The CDR3 is made up of 13 amino acids. The CDR3 is CAWSLDNSRSYTF. The CDR3 DNA sequence: TGTGCCTGGAGTTTGGACAATTCTAGGAGCTACACCTTC.

J is TRBJ1-2 and V is TRBV4-2; no reliable D call. Germline values: CDR1 LGHNA, CDR2 YNFKEQ. This CDR3 region has 16 residues. Between the trimmed V and J ends, which lost 0 bases and 2 bases, there was a span of 13 bases. CDR3 bases: TGTGCCAGCAGCCAAGACCAAACGGGAGGAAACTATGGCTACACCTTC. This translates into CASSQDQTGGNYGYTF.

This clonotype occurred a few times. This chain uses TRBV7-9 with TRBJ2-3; 9 positions agree with TRBD1. Germline V gene sequence: CDR1 SEHNR, CDR2 FQNEAQ (reference sequence). Germline trimming cut 4 bases from V and 0 bases from J; bases unmatched to any gene: 5. CDR3 length: 16 amino acids. CDR3 sequence reads: CASSSSGTGSTDTQYF. The CDR3, as DNA: TGTGCCAGCAGCTCCAGTGGGACAGGGAGCACAGATACGCAGTATTTT. Full variable domain (missing parts from reference TRBV7-9 and TRBJ2-3): DTGVSQNPRHKITKRGQNVTFRCDPISEHNRLYWYRQTLGQGPEFLTYFQNEAQLEKSRLLSDRFSAERPKGSFSTLEIQRTEQGDSAMYLCASSSSGTGSTDTQYFGPGTRLTVL.

This clonotype was observed a few times. The rearrangement links TRBV5-1 to TRBJ2-6; D is ambiguous. CDR1 is SGHRS and CDR2 is YFSETQ in the germline V gene. The V gene lost 4 bases and the J gene lost 0 bases, with 5 bases spanning the gap. The CDR3 loop spans 14 amino acids. CDR3 in DNA: TGCGCCAGCAGCGAGCGCTCTGGGGCCAACGTCCTGACTTTC. Translation: CASSERSGANVLTF.

This CDR3 reads CASSQDLGQGSINYGYTF. The CDR3 DNA reads TGCGCCAGCAGCCAAGATCTGGGACAGGGAAGTATTAACTATGGCTACACCTTC. The chain recombines TRBV4-1 with TRBJ1-2, with 9 bases that match TRBD1. The V and J ends lost 0 bases and 1 base, in that order; junction bases with no gene match: 9. Per the germline V gene, CDR1 is MGHRA and CDR2 is YSYEKL. This CDR3 is built from 18 residues.

This rearrangement joins TRBV7-3 to TRBJ2-7; TRBD2 agrees at 7 bases. Germline trimming cut 5 bases from V and 6 bases from J; bases unmatched to any gene: 13. The CDR3 spans 15 residues. CDR1 is SGHTA and CDR2 is FQGTGA in the germline V gene. This chain's CDR3 is CASSPVGGEGSEQYF. In DNA, the CDR3 is TGTGCCAGCAGCCCCGTGGGGGGGGAAGGATCCGAGCAGTACTTC.

This chain joins TRBV21-1 and TRBJ2-7; the table assigns TRBD1, which was not confirmed against the DNA. TRBV21-1 has pseudogene status. There are 17 residues in the CDR3. The CDR3 is CASSIMGDRESSDEQYF. The CDR3 bases are TGTGCCAGCAGCATAATGGGGGACAGGGAAAGTTCAGACGAGCAGTACTTC.

This chain links TRBV7-2 with TRBJ2-3, with TRBD2 identical over 12 bases. The germline gives CDR1 SGHTA, CDR2 FQGNSA. With V trimmed by 4 bases and J by 0 bases, 5 bases remained unmatched. The CDR3 has 17 amino acids. The CDR3 loop reads CASSSFTSGGSTDTQYF. In nucleotides, the CDR3 is TGTGCCAGCAGCTCCTTTACTAGCGGGGGGAGCACAGATACGCAGTATTTT.

The table lists this clonotype with a few counts. The chain combines TRBV29-1 with TRBJ2-3; TRBD2 aligns across 13 bases. Germline V lookup: CDR1 SQVTM, CDR2 ANQGSEA. This CDR3 is 16 amino acids long. The J segment lost 5 bases and the V segment lost 3 bases, leaving 8 bases of the junction unmatched. CDR3 amino acids: CSVEGQLAGGRDTQYF. The CDR3 bases are TGCAGCGTTGAGGGCCAACTAGCGGGAGGGCGAGATACGCAGTATTTT.

This clonotype was counted a few times. The rearrangement links TRBV27 to TRBJ2-7; 7 bases align to TRBD2. Germline V gene sequence: CDR1 MNHEY, CDR2 SMNVEV (reference sequence). The CDR3 runs to 16 residues. With V trimmed by 0 bases and J by 2 bases, 7 bases remained unmatched. CDR3 in DNA: TGTGCCAGCAGTTTATCGGCGGGAGTAGGTCCCTACGAGCAGTACTTC. Encoded protein: CASSLSAGVGPYEQYF.

The gene calls are TRBV4-3 and TRBJ1-2; D ambiguous. The length of the CDR3 is 15 residues. V lost 0 bases and J lost 4, with 12 bases in between. CDR1 and CDR2 from the germline V gene are LGHNA and YSLEER. The CDR3 protein is CASSQDLGVGYGYTF. The CDR3 DNA follows: TGCGCCAGCAGCCAAGATCTCGGGGTGGGCTATGGCTACACCTTC.

The table lists this clonotype with a few counts. CDR3 sequence: CSVWGQGNYGYTF. The CDR3 DNA follows: TGCAGCGTGTGGGGACAGGGGAACTATGGCTACACCTTC. V usage is TRBV29-1 and J usage is TRBJ1-2; 10 bases match TRBD1. The CDR3 length is 13 residues. Germline V gene sequence: CDR1 SQVTM, CDR2 ANQGSEA. The trim removed 6 bases at V and 2 bases at J, leaving 3 bases unmatched.

The V gene is TRBV27, the J gene TRBJ2-7, with 7 bases lining up with TRBD1. The J segment lost 3 bases and the V segment lost 5 bases, leaving 16 bases of the junction unmatched. CDR1 is MNHEY and CDR2 is SMNVEV in the germline V gene (reference sequence). This CDR3 spans 17 amino acids. CDR3 bases: TGTGCCAGCAGTAAGGGGGCGAACTCTCCTGGAGTCTACGAGCAGTACTTC. Translation gives CASSKGANSPGVYEQYF.

A few counts support this clonotype. V gene TRBV5-1 combines with J gene TRBJ2-3; TRBD1 aligns across 10 bases. The CDR3 consists of 15 residues. Losses at the gene ends were 4 bases for V and 4 bases for J; bases not matched to a gene: 6. Germline-derived CDR1 and CDR2 are SGHRS and YFSETQ. In nucleotides, the CDR3 is TGCGCCAGCAGCCCAGACAGGGGGCAAGCAGATACGCAGTATTTT. The encoded protein is CASSPDRGQADTQYF. The full variable domain, completed using reference TRBV5-1 and TRBJ2-3, is KAGVTQTPRYLIKTRGQQVTLSCSPISGHRSVSWYQQTPGQGLQFLFEYFSETQRNKGNFPGRFSGRQFSNSRSEMNVSTLELGDSALYLCASSPDRGQADTQYFGPGTRLTVL.

This chain joins TRBV10-3 and TRBJ2-5; D is possibly TRBD2 (6 bases). Germline CDR1 ENHRY, CDR2 SYGVKD. The CDR3 has 12 residues. V dropped 4 bases and J dropped 11 bases, with 14 bases sitting between them. CDR3: CAISGEAQEQYF. CDR3 nucleotide sequence: TGTGCCATCAGTGGGGAGGCACAAGAGCAGTACTTC.

The chain combines TRBV20-1 with TRBJ1-1, with a possible D match to TRBD1 (6 bases). The CDR3 loop spans 11 amino acids. Per germline, CDR1 DFQATT and CDR2 SNEGSKA (reference sequence). Deletions cut 5 bases from V and 7 bases from J, with 11 bases between. This CDR3 is CSAPEQGEAFF. CDR3 bases: TGCAGTGCTCCCGAACAGGGTGAAGCTTTCTTT.